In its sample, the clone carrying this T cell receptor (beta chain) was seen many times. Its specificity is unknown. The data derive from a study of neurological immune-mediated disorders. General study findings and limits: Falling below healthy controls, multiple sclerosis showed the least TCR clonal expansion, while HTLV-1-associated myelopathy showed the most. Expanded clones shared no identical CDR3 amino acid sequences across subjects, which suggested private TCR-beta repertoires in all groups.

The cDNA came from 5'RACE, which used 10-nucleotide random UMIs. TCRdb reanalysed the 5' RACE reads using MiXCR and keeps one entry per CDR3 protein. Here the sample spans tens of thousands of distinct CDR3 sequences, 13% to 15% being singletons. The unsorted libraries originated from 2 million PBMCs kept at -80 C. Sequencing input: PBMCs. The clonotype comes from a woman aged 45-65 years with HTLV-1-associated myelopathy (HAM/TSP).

In nucleotides, the CDR3 is TGCGCCAGCAGCTTGGGCTCGGGACATAATCAAGAGACCCAGTACTTC. As protein: CASSLGSGHNQETQYF. The J gene is TRBJ2-5, the V gene TRBV5-1; possible D gene TRBD1, 6 bases. Trimming stripped 0 bases from V and 2 bases from J, with 14 bases between. There are 16 residues in the CDR3. Germline V gene sequence: CDR1 SGHRS, CDR2 YFSETQ.